This T cell receptor beta chain was recovered during a study of CXCR3-negative and CXCR3-positive naive CD8 T cells (dated by TCRdb to between 2018 and 2021). In terms of the full investigation: About 135 million TRB reads were obtained in total, roughly 1.5 +/- 0.3 million reads per library. Diversity and physicochemical repertoire analyses covered about a dozen donors pooled from two independent experiments. TRBV-TRBJ cluster analysis included naive subsets from a handful of donors and memory cells from 3 donors.

CDR1 and CDR2 were assigned from the germline V gene (reference sequence) as MNHEY and SMNVEV. The CDR3 covers 17 residues, taking in both the cysteine and the phenylalanine. The DNA sequence is not available. Overall results and qualifications from the work: Repertoire diversity was comparably high in both naive subsets but much lower in memory CD8+ T cells. CXCR3 expression partially decreased after cryopreservation, so most assays used freshly isolated PBMCs. TRB CDR3s from CXCR3-positive naive cells showed higher hydrophobicity (lower Kidera factor 4), lower energy, and higher strength and volume indices than CXCR3-negative naive cells. Surface CD5, linked to self-reactivity in mice, was comparable between naive subsets; TCR interaction strength was therefore also inferred from TRB CDR3 physicochemical properties. Naive CXCR3-negative and CXCR3-positive cells from the same donor showed similar TRBV-TRBJ usage, whereas memory cells showed distinct patterns.

Each CD8+ T cell subset was flow-sorted in triplicate, with roughly 300,000 cells per subset placed directly into RLT lysis buffer. Naive CD8+ T cells were defined stringently as CD45RO-CCR7+CD27+CD95- to exclude memory contaminants. Peripheral blood mononuclear cells were isolated from buffy coats by standard density gradient centrifugation. A FACSAria III was used to flow-sort naive CD8+ T cells into CXCR3-negative and CXCR3-positive populations. Total RNA was extracted from sorted cells with an RNeasy Mini Kit. Notes on this clonotype: Its recognized antigen is unknown.

These reads were obtained on a NextSeq 550. The Human TCR Profiling Kit (MiLaboratory) was used to make UMI-labeled 5' RACE TRB cDNA libraries. cDNA synthesis used the entire amount of extracted RNA, and PCR amplification then used the entire amount of cDNA produced. The libraries were made side by side, with each library going through the same number of PCR cycles. The authors' pipeline ran thus. MIGEC and MiXCR extracted about 53,000 +/- 10,000 unique UMI-labeled TRB cDNA molecules per library, requiring at least two reads per UMI. On average, each library contained approximately 40,000 +/- 10,000 functional in-frame TRB CDR3 nucleotide clonotypes without stop codons. Diversity metrics, including normalized Shannon-Wiener and Chao1, were computed in VDJtools after downsampling to 5000 UMI-labeled TRB molecules per sample. VDJtools was used to calculate clonotype-size-weighted physicochemical properties of the central five CDR3 residues, namely interaction energy, strength, volume and Kidera factor 4. With the reads reprocessed by TCRdb, a single entry stands for each CDR3 protein sequence and no DNA is reported. In this record, the V and J calls reflect TCRdb's handling and not the investigators' own analysis. For this sample, the table gives 150,000 to 180,000 distinct CDR3 sequences. Clones ranked in the top ten supply 0.49% of the sample.

The receptor comes from a human donor in good health. Some clones in this sample may be carry-over from other donors' samples. The sample comprised naive CXCR3+ CD8+ T cells from blood. Reading the label with the study, this specimen's cell subset or site is: CD45RO-CCR7+CD27+CD95- naive CD8+ T cells expressing CXCR3 (TNR3+). Recombination linked TRBV27 to TRBJ2-1; without DNA, the TCRdb call of TRBD1 cannot be checked. CDR3 sequence: CASSLGTLNLPYNEQFF.